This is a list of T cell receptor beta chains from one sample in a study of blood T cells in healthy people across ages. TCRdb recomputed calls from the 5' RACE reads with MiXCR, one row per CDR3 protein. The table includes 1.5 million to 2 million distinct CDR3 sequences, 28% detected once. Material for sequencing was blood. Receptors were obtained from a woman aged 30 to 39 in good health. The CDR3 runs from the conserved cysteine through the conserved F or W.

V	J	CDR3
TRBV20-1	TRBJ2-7	CSTRDDWKVFEQYF
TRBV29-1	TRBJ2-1	CSVHTIAGAGNEQFF
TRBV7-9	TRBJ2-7	CASSPENRELEQYF
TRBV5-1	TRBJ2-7	CATRGGHEQYF
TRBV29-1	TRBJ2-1	CGVGRTQGVGHEQFF
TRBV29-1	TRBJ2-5	CSVEDLRDVETQYF
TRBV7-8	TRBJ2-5	CASSLAPYRGRQETQYF
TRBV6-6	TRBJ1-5	CASRKSGGESLTQHF
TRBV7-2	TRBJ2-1	CASSFSDGSSYNEQFF
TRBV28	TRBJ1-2	CASSSSEEGAASYGYTF
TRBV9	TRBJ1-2	CASSTGGAYGYTF
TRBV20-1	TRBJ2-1	CSARDQQRGGRWEQFF
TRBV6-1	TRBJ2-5	CASSETTQETQYF
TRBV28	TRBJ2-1	CASRPGTRIFNEQFF
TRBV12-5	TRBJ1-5	CASGLAGRNQPQHF
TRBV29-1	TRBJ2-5	CSVAVTSGRAQETQYF
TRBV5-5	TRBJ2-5	CASSCNGAAETQYF
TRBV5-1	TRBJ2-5	CASSPDVSGGTQETQYF
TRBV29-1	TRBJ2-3	CSVSLRGGLDTQYF
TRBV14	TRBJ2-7	CASSQYQDYEQYF
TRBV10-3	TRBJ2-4	CAISEPGLAGGDIQYF
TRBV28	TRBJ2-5	CASSSGTGKQYF
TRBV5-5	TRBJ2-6	CASSSILSSGANVRTF
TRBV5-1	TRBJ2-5	CASAAAGSQETQYF
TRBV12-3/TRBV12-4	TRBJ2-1	CASSPGLAGDNEQFF
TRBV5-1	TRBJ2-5	CASSLVAGTQETQYF
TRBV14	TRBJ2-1	CASSLLNLRFVYNEQFF
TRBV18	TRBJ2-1	CASSRIRDNEQFF
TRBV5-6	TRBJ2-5	CASSLAGPTLQETQYF
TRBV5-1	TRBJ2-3	CASSPRGLAASTDTQYF
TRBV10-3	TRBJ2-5	CAIKGSQIGQETQYF
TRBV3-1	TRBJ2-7	CASSQDPRARGPYEQYF
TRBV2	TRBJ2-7	CASTLRGARYEQYF
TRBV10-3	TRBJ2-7	CAISGTSGRGEQYF
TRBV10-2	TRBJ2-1	CASSEPGLYNEQFF
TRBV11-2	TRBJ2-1	CASSRGAGGYNEQFF
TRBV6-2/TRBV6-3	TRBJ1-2	CASSDLGDRQNGYTF
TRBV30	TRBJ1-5	CAWSPGSYSNQPQHF
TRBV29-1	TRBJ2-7	CSVEDEGSSYEQYF
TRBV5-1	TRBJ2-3	CASSSGGFTDTQYF
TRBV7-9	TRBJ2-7	CASSFPFKLAGAAYEQYF
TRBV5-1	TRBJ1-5	CASSLVFGRGAGQPQHF
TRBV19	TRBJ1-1	CASSITGENTEAFF
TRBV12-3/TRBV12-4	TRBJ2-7	CASSFRSGGGRDEQYF
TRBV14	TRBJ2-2	CASSHLGVNTGELFF
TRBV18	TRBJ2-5	CASSPRTAQETQYF
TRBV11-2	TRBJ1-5	CASSLVPMGARGQPQHF
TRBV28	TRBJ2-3	CASRLRDRGSWTQYF
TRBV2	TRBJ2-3	CASSEGPKTGDTQYF
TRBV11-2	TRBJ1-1	CASSPDTGNTEAFF
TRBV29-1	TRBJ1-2	CSVPPAGDFRYGYTF
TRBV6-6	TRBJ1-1	CASSAALENTEAFF
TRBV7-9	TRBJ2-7	CASSPDRFSGGTSYEQYF